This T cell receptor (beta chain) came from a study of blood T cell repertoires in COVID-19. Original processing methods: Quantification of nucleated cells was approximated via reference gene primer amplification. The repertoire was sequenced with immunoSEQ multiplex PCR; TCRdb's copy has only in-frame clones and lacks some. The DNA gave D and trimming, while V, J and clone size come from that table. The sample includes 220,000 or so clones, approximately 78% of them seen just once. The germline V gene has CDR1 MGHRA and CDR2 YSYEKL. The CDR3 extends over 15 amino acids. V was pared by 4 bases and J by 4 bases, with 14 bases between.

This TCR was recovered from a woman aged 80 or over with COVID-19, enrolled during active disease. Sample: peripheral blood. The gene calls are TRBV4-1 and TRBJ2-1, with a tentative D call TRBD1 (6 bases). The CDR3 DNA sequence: TGCGCCAGCAGCCTACAGGGTTCATTTTACAATGAGCAGTTCTTC. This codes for CASSLQGSFYNEQFF.